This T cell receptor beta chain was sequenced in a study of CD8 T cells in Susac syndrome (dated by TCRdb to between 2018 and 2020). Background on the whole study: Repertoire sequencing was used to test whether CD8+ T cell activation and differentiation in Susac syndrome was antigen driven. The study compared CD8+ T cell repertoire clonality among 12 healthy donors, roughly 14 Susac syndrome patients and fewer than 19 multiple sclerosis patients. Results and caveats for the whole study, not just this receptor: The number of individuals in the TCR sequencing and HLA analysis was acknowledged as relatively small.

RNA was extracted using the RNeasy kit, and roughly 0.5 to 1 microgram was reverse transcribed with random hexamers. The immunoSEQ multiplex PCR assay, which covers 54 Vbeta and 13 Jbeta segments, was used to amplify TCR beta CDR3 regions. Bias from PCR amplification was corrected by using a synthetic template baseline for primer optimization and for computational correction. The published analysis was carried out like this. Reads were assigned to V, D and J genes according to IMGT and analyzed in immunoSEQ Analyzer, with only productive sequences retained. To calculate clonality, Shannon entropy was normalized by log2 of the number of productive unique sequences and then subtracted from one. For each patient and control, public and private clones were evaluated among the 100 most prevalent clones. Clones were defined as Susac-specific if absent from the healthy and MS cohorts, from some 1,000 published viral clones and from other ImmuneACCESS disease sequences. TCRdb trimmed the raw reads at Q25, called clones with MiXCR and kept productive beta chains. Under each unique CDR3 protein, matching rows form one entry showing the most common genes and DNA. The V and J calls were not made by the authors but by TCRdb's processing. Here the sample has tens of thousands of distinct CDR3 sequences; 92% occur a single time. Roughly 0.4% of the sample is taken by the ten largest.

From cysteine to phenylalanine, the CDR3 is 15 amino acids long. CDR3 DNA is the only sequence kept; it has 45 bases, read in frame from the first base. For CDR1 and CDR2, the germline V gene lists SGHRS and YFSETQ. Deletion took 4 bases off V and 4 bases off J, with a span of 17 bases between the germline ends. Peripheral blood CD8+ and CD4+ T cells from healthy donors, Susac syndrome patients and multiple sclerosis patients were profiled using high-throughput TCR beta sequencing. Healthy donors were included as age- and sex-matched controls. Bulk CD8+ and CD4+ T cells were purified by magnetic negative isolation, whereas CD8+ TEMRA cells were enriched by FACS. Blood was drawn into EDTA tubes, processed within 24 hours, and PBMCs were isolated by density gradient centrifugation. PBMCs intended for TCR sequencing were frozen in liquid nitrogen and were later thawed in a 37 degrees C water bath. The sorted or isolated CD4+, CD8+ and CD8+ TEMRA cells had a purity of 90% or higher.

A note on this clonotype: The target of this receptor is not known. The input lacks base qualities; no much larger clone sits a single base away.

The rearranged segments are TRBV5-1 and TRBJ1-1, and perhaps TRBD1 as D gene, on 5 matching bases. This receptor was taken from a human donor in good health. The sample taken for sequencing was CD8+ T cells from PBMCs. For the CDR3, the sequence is CASSHGRGRGTEAFF. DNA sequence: TGCGCCAGCAGCCATGGTAGAGGGAGGGGCACTGAAGCTTTCTTT. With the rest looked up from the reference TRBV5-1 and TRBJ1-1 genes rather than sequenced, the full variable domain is KAGVTQTPRYLIKTRGQQVTLSCSPISGHRSVSWYQQTPGQGLQFLFEYFSETQRNKGNFPGRFSGRQFSNSRSEMNVSTLELGDSALYLCASSHGRGRGTEAFFGQGTRLTVV.